This T cell receptor beta chain was sequenced for a study of CD8+ T cells in alopecia areata. Germline V gene data show CDR1 as LNHNV and CDR2 as YYDKDF (reference sequence). V dropped 3 bases and J dropped 4; count of bases not matched to a gene: 6. The CDR3 runs to 15 residues. Investigators isolated RNA and reverse transcribed it into cDNA to act as the sequencing template. Profiling relied on immunoSEQ multiplex PCR, and the TCRdb table lists in-frame clones only, not all of them. The sample lists 150,000 or so clones, more than 45% occurring once. The sequences come from CD8+ T cells sorted from blood, collected at week 0. This clonotype was obtained from a human donor with alopecia areata. The genes are TRBV15 and TRBJ2-1, with TRBD2 matching over 7 bases. CDR3 sequence (DNA): TGTGCCACCAGCAGCCTAGCCGGGGGGTACAATGAGCAGTTCTTC. Amino acids: CATSSLAGGYNEQFF. The entire variable domain, with the rest obtained from reference TRBV15 and TRBJ2-1, is as follows: DAMVIQNPRYQVTQFGKPVTLSCSQTLNHNVMYWYQQKSSQAPKLLFHYYDKDFNNEADTPDNFQSRRPNTSFCFLDIRSPGLGDTAMYLCATSSLAGGYNEQFFGPGTRLTVL.